This section outlines one T cell receptor beta chain sequence together with its context. The method was immunoSEQ multiplex PCR; TCRdb's version includes in-frame clones alone and lacks a portion of them. The data hold 55,000 to 65,000 clones, with approximately 90% observed a single time. This sample was included in a study of blood T cell repertoires in COVID-19. Across the whole study: PBMCs, B-cell-depleted T cells, or T cells provided the cDNA or gDNA that made up the material.

Germline CDR1 reads LGHNA; CDR2 reads YNFKEQ. V dropped 0 bases and J dropped 2 bases, with 13 bases sitting between them. The CDR3 is 17 residues long. The sequencing input was peripheral blood. The receptor was isolated from a human donor with active COVID-19. The donor label of this sample is uncertain. The chain joins TRBV4-2 to TRBJ2-2, with D perhaps TRBD1 (6 bases). In DNA form, the CDR3 reads TGTGCCAGCAGCCAAGAAGGCTGGACAGTTAACACCGGGGAGCTGTTTTTT. Residues: CASSQEGWTVNTGELFF.